This TCR beta chain was captured by sequencing in a study of CD8+ T cells in alopecia areata. Study background: Treatment of the treated patients consisted of oral tofacitinib, 5 to 10 mg twice daily.

Extracted from the samples, RNA was reverse transcribed into cDNA to serve as the sequencing template. TCRdb keeps only in-frame clones here, not all; method: immunoSEQ multiplex PCR. The profile shows some 170,000 clones, 50% to 75% of them singletons. Losses at the gene ends were 2 bases for V and 4 bases for J; bases not matched to a gene: 1. This CDR3 region has 14 residues. Germline V gene lookup returns CDR1 LGHNA and CDR2 YNFKEQ. Treatment given: oral pan-JAK inhibitor, 5-10 mg twice daily. Alopecia areata patients provided lesional scalp punch biopsies and peripheral blood. Sample: CD4+ T cells sorted from blood, taken at approximately week 60, from a patient treated with tofacitinib. The sequence was obtained from a human donor with alopecia areata. The chain carries TRBV4-2 and TRBJ2-7; 11 nucleotides match TRBD2. The CDR3 here is CASSQLAGGYEQYF. The CDR3 coding sequence is TGTGCCAGCAGCCAACTAGCGGGGGGATACGAGCAGTACTTC.